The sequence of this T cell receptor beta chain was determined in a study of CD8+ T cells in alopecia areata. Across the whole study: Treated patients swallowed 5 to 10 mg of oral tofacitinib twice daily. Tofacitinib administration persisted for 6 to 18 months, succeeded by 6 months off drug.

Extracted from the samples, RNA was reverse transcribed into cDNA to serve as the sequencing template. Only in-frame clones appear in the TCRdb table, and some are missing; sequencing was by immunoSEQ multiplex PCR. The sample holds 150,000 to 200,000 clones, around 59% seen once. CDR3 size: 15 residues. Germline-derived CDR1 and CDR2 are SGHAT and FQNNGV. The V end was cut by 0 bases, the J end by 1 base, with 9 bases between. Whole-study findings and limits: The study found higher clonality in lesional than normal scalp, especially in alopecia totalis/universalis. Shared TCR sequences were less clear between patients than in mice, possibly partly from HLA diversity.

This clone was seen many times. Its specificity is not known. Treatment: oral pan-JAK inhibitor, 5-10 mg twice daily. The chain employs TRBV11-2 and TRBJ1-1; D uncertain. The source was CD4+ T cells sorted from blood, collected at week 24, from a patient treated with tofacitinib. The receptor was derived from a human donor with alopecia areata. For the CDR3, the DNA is TGTGCCAGCAGCTTAGATCGGTATCGGAACACTGAAGCTTTCTTT. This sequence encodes CASSLDRYRNTEAFF.